The 7 T cell receptor beta chains below come from one sample, sequenced in a study of human T cells and chemical hapten exposure. TCRdb ran MiXCR on the RACE reads and lists one entry per CDR3 protein. The profile shows about 34,000 distinct CDR3 sequences, approximately 6.3% of them singletons. Time point noted: patch test 1, 2 weeks after DPC sensitization. Treatment given: therapeutic diphenylcyclopropenone sensitization with weekly scalp DPC. Before extraction, the whole blood was not fractionated, and total RNA was taken from it. The specimen comprised whole blood, sampled in connection with sensitization to the hapten diphenylcyclopropenone (DPC). All receptors derive from a woman aged 30 to 39 with alopecia areata. Some clones in this sample may be carry-over from other donors' samples.

CDR3 region: CASSLEGDSYEQYF. The CDR3 DNA reads as TGCGCCAGCAGCTTGGAAGGAGACTCCTACGAGCAGTACTTC. The chain links TRBV5-1 to TRBJ2-7; D remains unclear. The CDR3 totals 14 residues. Trimming removed 0 bases at V and 0 bases at J, with 7 bases between. Germline CDR1 is SGHRS and CDR2 is YFSETQ. Complete variable domain (other parts from reference TRBV5-1 and TRBJ2-7): KAGVTQTPRYLIKTRGQQVTLSCSPISGHRSVSWYQQTPGQGLQFLFEYFSETQRNKGNFPGRFSGRQFSNSRSEMNVSTLELGDSALYLCASSLEGDSYEQYFGPGTRLTVT.

This clonotype came up a few times. The chain has TRBV12-3 or TRBV12-4 and TRBJ1-1; a weak D match, TRBD1 (5 bases). The CDR3 length is 13 residues. The V gene lost 6 bases and the J gene lost 1 base, with 9 bases spanning the gap. CDR3 loop: CASRAQGNTEAFF. The CDR3 DNA reads TGTGCCAGCAGAGCCCAGGGGAACACTGAAGCTTTCTTT.

This clonotype was detected ten times or more. The chain uses TRBV29-1 and TRBJ2-1; weak D call: TRBD1 (5 bases). CDR3 length: 14 amino acids. Trimming removed 4 bases from V and 5 bases from J, with 15 bases in between. CDR1 and CDR2 (germline): SQVTM, ANQGSEA. CDR3 loop: CSVGGQGVHNEQFF. For the CDR3, the DNA is TGCAGCGTTGGGGGTCAGGGTGTCCACAATGAGCAGTTCTTC.

Only a few counts were recorded for this clonotype. The chain links TRBV2 to TRBJ2-3, with D possibly matching TRBD2 (7 bases). The V end was cut by 10 bases, the J end by 7 bases, with 21 bases between. In germline, CDR1 is SNHLY, CDR2 FYNNEI. The CDR3 runs 14 residues. In DNA form, the CDR3 reads TGTGCCATCGTGGGGGGGGGGGCCAGAAATACGCAGTATTTT. Protein: CAIVGGGARNTQYF. The full variable domain, completed using reference TRBV2 and TRBJ2-3, is EPEVTQTPSHQVTQMGQEVILRCVPISNHLYFYWYRQILGQKVEFLVSFYNNEISEKSEIFDDQFSVERPDGSNFTLKIRSTKLEDSAMYFCAIVGGGARNTQYFGPGTRLTVL.

This clonotype was counted at least ten times. The chain carries TRBV6-2 or TRBV6-3 and TRBJ1-1; tentative D call: TRBD1 (5 bases). V gave up 2 bases and J gave up 2 bases, with 18 bases separating them. Germline CDR1 is MNHEY and CDR2 is SVGEGT. This CDR3 contains 17 residues. CDR3 sequence: CASSYPGADRINTEAFF. For the CDR3, the DNA is TGTGCCAGCAGTTACCCCGGCGCCGACAGAATCAACACTGAAGCTTTCTTT.

By its share, this clonotype is medium-sized. This chain joins TRBV6-5 and TRBJ2-5; TRBD2 matches 7 bases. Trimming at V came to 4 bases and at J to 5 bases, leaving 16 bases not matched to a gene. This CDR3 comprises 17 residues. Germline assignment: CDR1 MNHEY and CDR2 SVGAGI. This CDR3 reads CASSLTPTVHGRETQYF. The CDR3 region has the DNA TGTGCCAGCAGTTTAACCCCTACTGTCCACGGGAGGGAGACCCAGTACTTC.

This clonotype was observed a few times. This chain joins TRBV7-6 and TRBJ1-6; TRBD1 aligns across 8 bases. V shed 2 bases and J 9 bases; nucleotides not matched to a gene: 9. Germline V lookup: CDR1 SGHVS, CDR2 FNYEAQ. CDR3 length: 16 amino acids. CDR3 DNA sequence: TGTGCCAGCAGCTTAACCCCCGCAGGGGGCTCTTCACCCCTCCACTTT. Residues: CASSLTPAGGSSPLHF.